The entry below describes one T cell receptor beta chain. TCRdb's table, derived via immunoSEQ multiplex PCR, lists solely in-frame clones and lacks some. The sample has under 150,000 clones; approximately 80% are singletons. The data stem from a study of blood T cell repertoires in COVID-19. Germline V gene sequence: CDR1 SGHRS, CDR2 YFSETQ. With 4 bases removed from V and 1 base from J, the gap between germline ends came to 17 bases. The length of the CDR3 is 17 residues. The chain employs TRBV5-1 and TRBJ2-2; tentatively, D is TRBD1 (6 bases). The sequence came from a man in his 70s with acute or convalescent COVID-19. Sequencing was done on a sample of peripheral blood. The CDR3 loop reads CASSLVPDRRNTGELFF. The CDR3 coding sequence is TGCGCCAGCAGCCTTGTTCCGGACAGACGGAACACCGGGGAGCTGTTTTTT.